A selection of T cell receptor beta chains follows, all from one sample in a study of blood T cell repertoires in COVID-19. Clones were read by immunoSEQ multiplex PCR, and TCRdb kept only the in-frame ones, dropping some. This table has some 14,000 clones, 75% to 90% appearing once. The specimen sequenced was peripheral blood. The receptors originated from an elderly man with active or convalescent COVID-19. The CDR3 runs from the conserved cysteine through the conserved F or W. A D gene is named only where the DNA matches it firmly. Size is omitted from some rows. Given values are once, few, many or a class for expanded clones.

j_gene	d_gene	v_gene	abundance	CDR3nt	CDR3aa
TRBJ1-2	TRBD1	TRBV30	NA	TGTGCCTGGAGTGGAGGACAGGGGGGAGGCTACACCTTC	CAWSGGQGGGYTF
TRBJ2-5	NA	TRBV19	NA	TGTGCCAGTAGTATATATCTTGAAGAGACCCAGTACTTC	CASSIYLEETQYF
TRBJ1-1	TRBD1	TRBV19	NA	TGTGCCAGTAGTAGCAACAGGGGTGAAGCTTTCTTT	CASSSNRGEAFF
TRBJ1-6	NA	TRBV11-2	NA	TGTGCCAGCAGACCGATAAGCTCCGAGAGTTCACCCCTCCACTTT	CASRPISSESSPLHF
TRBJ2-5	NA	TRBV11-2	once	TGTGCCAGCAGCGCACAGACAGCCGCCCAGGGATCCCAGTACTTC	CASSAQTAAQGSQYF
TRBJ2-2	TRBD2	TRBV28	NA	TGTGCCAGCAGTTTAAACGGGGGGGCCTCCGGGGAGCTGTTTTTT	CASSLNGGASGELFF
TRBJ1-4	NA	TRBV4-1	few	TGCGCCAGCAGCCAAGAAAACACTCTCCCGGGAAAACTGTTTTTT	CASSQENTLPGKLFF
TRBJ1-2	NA	TRBV19	NA	TGTGCCAGTAGTATCTCTCCGGGAGGCAACTATGGCTACACCTTC	CASSISPGGNYGYTF
TRBJ2-3	NA	TRBV6-4	NA	TGTGCCAGCAGTGCAACCCCCGACAACACAGATACGCAGTATTTT	CASSATPDNTDTQYF
TRBJ2-1	TRBD2	TRBV10-2	NA	TGCGCCAGCAGTGAGACGACTAGCGGGGGCATACGTGAGCAGTTCTTC	CASSETTSGGIREQFF
TRBJ2-5	NA	TRBV24-1	NA	TGTGCCACCAGTGATTTTCAGGAGACCCAGTACTTC	CATSDFQETQYF
TRBJ1-1	NA	TRBV19	once	TGTGCCAGTAGTCGACAGGCGGCTGAAGCTTTCTTT	CASSRQAAEAFF
TRBJ2-7	TRBD1	TRBV6-5	NA	TGTGCCAGCAGCCGGACAGGACAGGGGGGCGGCGAGCAGTACTTC	CASSRTGQGGGEQYF
TRBJ2-2	NA	TRBV18	few	TGTGCCAGCTCACCAGACAGTCGGAACACCGGGGAGCTGTTTTTT	CASSPDSRNTGELFF
TRBJ2-7	NA	TRBV6-5	NA	TGTGCCAGCAGGGGGCCTGAATGGTACGAGCAGTACTTC	CASRGPEWYEQYF
TRBJ2-5	NA	TRBV9	NA	TGTGCCAGCAGCCCCCGGTCTGAACTGGAGACCCAGTACTTC	CASSPRSELETQYF
TRBJ2-7	NA	TRBV18	NA	TGTGCCAGCTCACCAGAAAGTACTAACAAGCAGTACTTC	CASSPESTNKQYF
TRBJ1-5	NA	TRBV2	NA	TGTGCCAGCAGTGAATTGGGGGCCCAGGGGCCCCAGCATTTT	CASSELGAQGPQHF
TRBJ2-7	TRBD1	TRBV6-5	NA	TGTGCCAGCAGCTTTCTAGGACAGGGGCTCAACGAGCAGTACTTC	CASSFLGQGLNEQYF
TRBJ2-1	NA	TRBV2	NA	TGTGCCAGCAGTGAAGCACAGGACGTATACAATGAGCAGTTCTTC	CASSEAQDVYNEQFF
TRBJ2-2	NA	TRBV5-1	NA	TGCGCCAGCAGCCCTCTGGGGGGGCTTGGCGTCACCGGGGAGCTGTTTTTT	CASSPLGGLGVTGELFF
TRBJ2-3	TRBD2	TRBV29-1	NA	TGCAGCGCGACCGGGACTAGCGGTCTCGGTGCAGATACGCAGTATTTT	CSATGTSGLGADTQYF
TRBJ2-3	NA	TRBV2	NA	TGTGCCAGCAGTGAGGGGGCGGGTCCCACAGATACGCAGTATTTT	CASSEGAGPTDTQYF
TRBJ2-1	TRBD2	TRBV9	NA	TGTGCCAGCAGCGTAGAGGGGACTAGTAGGGGCTACAATGAGCAGTTCTTC	CASSVEGTSRGYNEQFF
TRBJ1-3	NA	TRBV7-8	NA	TGTGCCAGCAGCTTGTGGGAACAGGGAAGAAACACCATATATTTT	CASSLWEQGRNTIYF
TRBJ2-4	TRBD1	TRBV18	NA	TGTGCCAGCTCACCACCACTTTTGACAGGGGGAAACATTCAGTACTTC	CASSPPLLTGGNIQYF
TRBJ2-7	TRBD1	TRBV7-8	NA	TGTGCCAGCAGCCGAGAAGCACGGGACAGGGGGCCCCAATTAGGCTACGAGCAGTACTTC	CASSREARDRGPQLGYEQYF
TRBJ2-1	TRBD1	TRBV5-1	NA	TGCGCCAGCAGTTCCCAGGGGGCCGGCAATGAGCAGTTCTTC	CASSSQGAGNEQFF
TRBJ2-2	TRBD1	TRBV5-4	NA	TGTGCCAGCAGCTTTCCCGGGACAGGGAGGGGGGAGCTGTTTTTT	CASSFPGTGRGELFF
TRBJ2-2	TRBD1	TRBV24-1	few	TGTGCCACCAGTGACCGATATTTCACCGGGACAGGGGAGCGCACCGGGGAGCTGTTTTTT	CATSDRYFTGTGERTGELFF
TRBJ2-2	NA	TRBV27	NA	TGTGCCAGCGGCAGACTAGTTTTGGCCGGGGAGCTGTTTTTT	CASGRLVLAGELFF
TRBJ2-1	TRBD2	TRBV6-5	NA	TGTGCCAGCAGAGGGGTCCTAGCGGGGTACAATGAGCAGTTCTTC	CASRGVLAGYNEQFF
TRBJ2-3	TRBD1	TRBV18	NA	TGTGCCAGCTCGTCGGGACAGTCTGGCACAGATACGCAGTATTTT	CASSSGQSGTDTQYF
TRBJ2-1	NA	TRBV14	NA	TGTGCCAGCAGCCAAGTTGGTTCTAGACTCAATGAGCAGTTCTTC	CASSQVGSRLNEQFF
TRBJ2-1	TRBD1	TRBV7-6	NA	TGTGCCAGCAGCTTAGGGACCGGGACAGGGGGCCTGAATGAGCAGTTCTTC	CASSLGTGTGGLNEQFF
TRBJ1-1	TRBD1	TRBV11-2	NA	TGTGCCAGCAGCGCGACAGGGGTTGTAGCTTTCTTT	CASSATGVVAFF
TRBJ2-5	NA	TRBV30	NA	TGTGCCTGGAGTGGAGAGCTCGGCGGGACCCAGTACTTC	CAWSGELGGTQYF
TRBJ2-2	TRBD1	TRBV9	NA	TGTGCCAGCAGCGCCCCCTGGGGGACAGGGGCAGAAACCGGGGAGCTGTTTTTT	CASSAPWGTGAETGELFF
TRBJ1-2	NA	TRBV19	NA	TGTGCCAGTAGTCCGCCGGGGGGAGAGGGTAGCTATGGCTACACCTTC	CASSPPGGEGSYGYTF
TRBJ1-5	NA	TRBV30	NA	TGTGCCTGGAGTTACAGGGCTGGGCAGCCCCAGCATTTT	CAWSYRAGQPQHF
TRBJ1-2	TRBD1	TRBV5-1	NA	TGCGCCAGCAGCGAGCCACAGGGGGCCGGCTACACCTTC	CASSEPQGAGYTF
TRBJ2-7	NA	TRBV2	NA	TGTGCCAGCAGGAGCCCCTACGAGCAGTACTTC	CASRSPYEQYF
TRBJ2-2	NA	TRBV29-1	few	TGCAGCGTTCATGACGCGCGGGGCACCGGGGAGCTGTTTTTT	CSVHDARGTGELFF
TRBJ2-7	TRBD1	TRBV7-6	NA	TGTGCCAGCAGCCCAAGGACAGGGTGGGGCGAGCAGTACTTC	CASSPRTGWGEQYF
TRBJ2-5	NA	TRBV7-3	NA	TGTGCCAGCAGCCCAGGGCAGGGGGAGACCCAGTACTTC	CASSPGQGETQYF
TRBJ1-2	NA	TRBV14	few	TGTGCCAGCAGCCAAGCCGTGGGAGGGTTCGGTGGCTACACCTTC	CASSQAVGGFGGYTF
TRBJ2-3	TRBD2	TRBV29-1	NA	TGCAGCGGGATAGCGGGGGCAGTAGATACGCAGTATTTT	CSGIAGAVDTQYF
TRBJ1-1	TRBD1	TRBV6-6	NA	TGTGCCAGCAGCCGAGACAGGGTAGGAGGGAGTTACACTGAAGCTTTCTTT	CASSRDRVGGSYTEAFF